Shown below are 6 T cell receptor beta chains from a single sample sequenced in a study of blood T cell repertoires in COVID-19. Profiled with immunoSEQ multiplex PCR; TCRdb holds only in-frame clones, not every one. The sample comprises roughly 120,000 clones, more than 60% of which are singletons, and 2% to 3% rests with the top ten. The sequenced sample was peripheral blood. The receptor source for this set is a man aged 45-65 years with acute or convalescent COVID-19.

This clone was seen just once. The genes are TRBV19 and TRBJ2-1, with 9 bases fitting TRBD2. The trim removed 10 bases at V and 9 bases at J, leaving 13 bases unmatched. The CDR3 runs to 14 residues. Germline loops: CDR1 LNHDA, CDR2 SQIVND (reference sequence). Written as DNA, the CDR3 is TGTGCCACCCTCAGGGGCGGGAGGGATGGTGAGCAGTTCTTC. This encodes CATLRGGRDGEQFF.

CDR3 DNA: TGTGCCAGCAGCTTCCGGGGAGGGGTCGGGGAGCTGTTTTTT. Amino acid sequence: CASSFRGGVGELFF. The chain has TRBV5-8 and TRBJ2-2; 7 bases align to TRBD2. Germline V gene sequence: CDR1 SGHTS, CDR2 YDEGEE. CDR3 length: 14 residues. V was pared by 2 bases and J by 7 bases, with 5 bases of the junction left unmatched.

This clone was seen a few times. This chain's CDR3 is CASSVSGSREKLFF. As DNA, the CDR3 is TGTGCCAGCAGTGTTTCGGGGAGTCGAGAAAAACTGTTTTTT. The genes are TRBV2 and TRBJ1-4, with no clear D. V lost 4 bases, J lost 8 bases, and 14 bases lay in between. The CDR3 sequence is 14 residues long. CDR1 is SNHLY and CDR2 is FYNNEI in the germline V gene.

The V and J genes are TRBV6-2 or TRBV6-3 and TRBJ2-7; 8 bases align to TRBD1. Trimming removed 2 bases from V and 5 bases from J; junction bases left unmatched: 11. There are 16 residues in the CDR3. The germline gives CDR1 MNHEY, CDR2 SVGEGT. Here the CDR3 reads CASSYLFGQGIDEQYF. The CDR3, as DNA: TGTGCCAGCAGTTACCTCTTCGGACAGGGTATCGACGAGCAGTACTTC.

The chain employs TRBV27 and TRBJ1-1; possibly TRBD1 for D (6 bases). The length of the CDR3 is 14 residues. Trimming stripped 5 bases from V and 6 bases from J, with 16 bases between. Germline lookup yields CDR1 MNHEY and CDR2 SMNVEV (reference sequence). The CDR3 DNA is TGTGCCAGCAGTCTTTCCGGGACAACATCTGAAGCTTTCTTT. This sequence encodes CASSLSGTTSEAFF.

The J gene is TRBJ1-1, the V gene TRBV19; 11 positions match TRBD1. The CDR3 has 15 amino acids. Germline V lookup: CDR1 LNHDA, CDR2 SQIVND (reference sequence). J lost 4 bases, V lost 4 bases, and 5 bases had no gene match. In DNA form, the CDR3 reads TGTGCCAGTAGTAAGTCCGGGACAGGGGGCACTGAAGCTTTCTTT. Its translation is CASSKSGTGGTEAFF.